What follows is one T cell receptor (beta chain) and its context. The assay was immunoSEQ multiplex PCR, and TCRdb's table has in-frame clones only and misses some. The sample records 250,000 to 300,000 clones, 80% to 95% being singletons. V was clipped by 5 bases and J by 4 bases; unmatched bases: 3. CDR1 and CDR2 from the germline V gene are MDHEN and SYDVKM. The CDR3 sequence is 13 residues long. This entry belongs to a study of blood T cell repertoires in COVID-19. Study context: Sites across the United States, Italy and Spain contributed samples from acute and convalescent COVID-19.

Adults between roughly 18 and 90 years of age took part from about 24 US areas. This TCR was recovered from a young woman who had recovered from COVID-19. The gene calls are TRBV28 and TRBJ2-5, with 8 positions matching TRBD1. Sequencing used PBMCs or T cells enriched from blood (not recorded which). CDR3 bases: TGTGCCAGCAGTACCGGACAGGGAGAGACCCAGTACTTC. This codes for CASSTGQGETQYF.